A selection of T cell receptor beta chains follows, all from one sample in a study of radiotherapy plus CTLA-4 blockade in lung cancer. Sequencing used immunoSEQ multiplex PCR; TCRdb keeps in-frame clones, though not all of them. The sample yields 85,000 to 90,000 clones, more than 75% seen once. The starting material was peripheral blood, obtained from a patient treated with radiotherapy plus ipilimumab. These receptors came from a human donor with non-small cell lung cancer that progressed on radiotherapy plus ipilimumab. Each CDR3 is given with its conserved first and last residue.

cdr3_aa	j_call	v_call
CASSKEAPGFESTEAFF	TRBJ1-1	TRBV21-1
CASSFLGELAEAFF	TRBJ1-1	TRBV7-9
CASSLVQANEQFF	TRBJ2-1	TRBV5-6
CASSPRGPNQPQHF	TRBJ1-5	TRBV6-6
CASRKTAGYEQYF	TRBJ2-7	TRBV2
CASSPGLLARDEQFF	TRBJ2-1	TRBV7-8
CASSQGTWSGSSYEQYF	TRBJ2-7	TRBV14
CASRPPVEPQHF	TRBJ1-5	TRBV28
CASSDSLNTEAFF	TRBJ1-1	TRBV19
CASSPPTGARCTF	TRBJ1-2	TRBV18
CASRERVPGYTF	TRBJ1-2	TRBV6-1
CASSQGRASNYGYTF	TRBJ1-2	TRBV7-8
CSVEDGENTEAFF	TRBJ1-1	TRBV29-1
CAISDRSGTGGITGELFF	TRBJ2-2	TRBV10-3
CASSFGGTGELFF	TRBJ2-2	TRBV7-9
CASREGKGNYGYTF	TRBJ1-2	TRBV4-1
CASSLAGLTDTQYF	TRBJ2-3	TRBV5-1
CASSGTGGFQPQHF	TRBJ1-5	TRBV19
CASSDRLLGGYEQYF	TRBJ2-7	TRBV2
CASSLAGGTEQYF	TRBJ2-7	TRBV5-1